These T cell receptor beta chains were read from a single sample in a study of technical replicates of blood from a few donors. Method: immunoSEQ multiplex PCR; TCRdb's copy keeps in-frame clones and lacks some. The table lists around 72,000 clones, roughly 93% of them singletons. The source material was T cells isolated from PBMCs. These receptors were collected from a human donor in good health. Both conserved end residues are part of each CDR3. The D gene is left open where the match is weak. A row's size may be missing; if present it is once, few, many or a size class.

v_call: TRBV18; d_call: TRBD1; j_call: TRBJ1-1; clone_size: NA; cdr3_aa: CASSPLDREHTEAFF; cdr3_nt: TGTGCCAGCTCACCGTTGGACAGGGAGCACACTGAAGCTTTCTTT
v_call: TRBV5-1; d_call: TRBD2; j_call: TRBJ2-7; clone_size: NA; cdr3_aa: CASSRGAGREVAYEQYF; cdr3_nt: TGCGCCAGCAGCAGGGGCGCAGGGCGGGAGGTAGCCTACGAGCAGTACTTC
v_call: TRBV5-8; d_call: TRBD2; j_call: TRBJ2-1; clone_size: NA; cdr3_aa: CASSTLTSGRQFF; cdr3_nt: TGTGCCAGCAGCACCCTGACTAGCGGGCGACAGTTCTTC
v_call: TRBV14; d_call: NA; j_call: TRBJ1-1; clone_size: NA; cdr3_aa: CASSPSGKWLTEAFF; cdr3_nt: TGTGCCAGCAGCCCGTCAGGGAAATGGTTAACTGAAGCTTTCTTT
v_call: TRBV7-9; d_call: NA; j_call: TRBJ2-3; clone_size: NA; cdr3_aa: CASSASSAARTDTQYF; cdr3_nt: TGTGCCAGCAGTGCTTCCTCTGCGGCCCGCACAGATACGCAGTATTTT
v_call: TRBV27; d_call: NA; j_call: TRBJ2-2; clone_size: NA; cdr3_aa: CASSLAGYTGELFF; cdr3_nt: TGTGCCAGCAGTTTAGCAGGGTACACCGGGGAGCTGTTTTTT
v_call: TRBV27; d_call: TRBD1; j_call: TRBJ2-1; clone_size: NA; cdr3_aa: CASSLSPGQGVAAGVYNEQFF; cdr3_nt: TGTGCCAGCAGTTTATCGCCGGGACAGGGGGTAGCAGCGGGAGTCTACAATGAGCAGTTCTTC
v_call: TRBV7-3; d_call: NA; j_call: TRBJ2-5; clone_size: NA; cdr3_aa: CASSLTGAGQETQYF; cdr3_nt: TGTGCCAGCAGCTTAACTGGGGCAGGGCAAGAGACCCAGTACTTC
v_call: TRBV4-1; d_call: NA; j_call: TRBJ2-7; clone_size: NA; cdr3_aa: CASSHYDRYEQYF; cdr3_nt: TGCGCCAGCAGCCATTACGACAGGTACGAGCAGTACTTC
v_call: TRBV19; d_call: TRBD2; j_call: TRBJ2-1; clone_size: NA; cdr3_aa: CASSVGLAEYNEQFF; cdr3_nt: TGTGCCAGTAGTGTCGGACTAGCGGAATACAATGAGCAGTTCTTC
v_call: TRBV10-3; d_call: NA; j_call: TRBJ1-1; clone_size: NA; cdr3_aa: CAISGAIGENTEAFF; cdr3_nt: TGTGCCATCAGTGGTGCCATCGGTGAGAACACTGAAGCTTTCTTT
v_call: TRBV7-3; d_call: TRBD2; j_call: TRBJ2-1; clone_size: few; cdr3_aa: CASSLQPSGNEQFF; cdr3_nt: TGTGCCAGCAGCTTACAGCCTAGCGGAAATGAGCAGTTCTTC
v_call: TRBV7-9; d_call: TRBD1; j_call: TRBJ2-5; clone_size: NA; cdr3_aa: CASTTGTGISETQYF; cdr3_nt: TGTGCCAGCACGACCGGGACAGGAATATCAGAGACCCAGTACTTC
v_call: TRBV9; d_call: TRBD2; j_call: TRBJ2-1; clone_size: NA; cdr3_aa: CASSVSSGLTVSSYNEQFF; cdr3_nt: TGTGCCAGCAGCGTATCTAGCGGGTTGACTGTGAGCTCCTACAATGAGCAGTTCTTC
v_call: TRBV2; d_call: TRBD1; j_call: TRBJ2-3; clone_size: NA; cdr3_aa: CASSTGQVSTDTQYF; cdr3_nt: TGTGCCAGCAGTACGGGACAGGTGTCCACAGATACGCAGTATTTT
v_call: TRBV10-3; d_call: TRBD2; j_call: TRBJ2-1; clone_size: NA; cdr3_aa: CAISESGRDYNEQFF; cdr3_nt: TGTGCCATCAGTGAGAGCGGGAGGGACTACAATGAGCAGTTCTTC
v_call: TRBV10-3; d_call: TRBD2; j_call: TRBJ2-1; clone_size: NA; cdr3_aa: CAISGRQGGYNEQFF; cdr3_nt: TGTGCCATCAGTGGCCGGCAGGGAGGGTACAATGAGCAGTTCTTC
v_call: TRBV15; d_call: TRBD2; j_call: TRBJ2-1; clone_size: NA; cdr3_aa: CATWGLAGNEQFF; cdr3_nt: TGTGCCACTTGGGGACTAGCGGGCAATGAGCAGTTCTTC
v_call: TRBV2; d_call: NA; j_call: TRBJ1-2; clone_size: NA; cdr3_aa: CASSEMIRGYGYTF; cdr3_nt: TGTGCCAGCAGTGAAATGATACGGGGGTATGGCTACACCTTC
v_call: TRBV28; d_call: NA; j_call: TRBJ2-2; clone_size: NA; cdr3_aa: CASSLRGGPPGELFF; cdr3_nt: TGTGCCAGCAGTTTACGGGGAGGCCCCCCCGGGGAGCTGTTTTTT
v_call: TRBV6-1; d_call: TRBD2; j_call: TRBJ2-7; clone_size: NA; cdr3_aa: CASRLAESSYEQYF; cdr3_nt: TGTGCCAGCAGACTAGCGGAGAGCTCCTACGAGCAGTACTTC
v_call: TRBV27; d_call: TRBD2; j_call: TRBJ2-7; clone_size: NA; cdr3_aa: CASSSREGLAGWYF; cdr3_nt: TGTGCCAGCAGCTCCAGGGAGGGCCTAGCGGGTTGGTACTTC
v_call: TRBV6-6; d_call: NA; j_call: TRBJ1-2; clone_size: NA; cdr3_aa: CASSPPPHSTYGYTF; cdr3_nt: TGTGCCAGCAGCCCTCCACCTCACAGCACCTATGGCTACACCTTC
v_call: TRBV27; d_call: TRBD1; j_call: TRBJ2-7; clone_size: NA; cdr3_aa: CASSSPGQGFNEQYF; cdr3_nt: TGTGCCAGCAGTTCCCCGGGACAGGGGTTCAACGAGCAGTACTTC
v_call: TRBV9; d_call: TRBD2; j_call: TRBJ2-1; clone_size: NA; cdr3_aa: CASSGGLAAYNEQFF; cdr3_nt: TGTGCCAGCAGCGGGGGACTAGCGGCGTACAATGAGCAGTTCTTC
v_call: TRBV5-4; d_call: TRBD1; j_call: TRBJ2-2; clone_size: NA; cdr3_aa: CASSLDPFRDSSTGELFF; cdr3_nt: TGTGCCAGCAGCTTGGATCCCTTTAGGGACAGCAGCACCGGGGAGCTGTTTTTT
v_call: TRBV9; d_call: NA; j_call: TRBJ2-1; clone_size: NA; cdr3_aa: CASSAAGEQFF; cdr3_nt: TGTGCCAGCAGCGCAGCAGGGGAGCAGTTCTTC
v_call: TRBV9; d_call: TRBD2; j_call: TRBJ2-1; clone_size: NA; cdr3_aa: CASSVATSGRAGNEQFF; cdr3_nt: TGTGCCAGCAGCGTAGCCACTAGCGGGAGGGCCGGTAATGAGCAGTTCTTC
v_call: TRBV5-8; d_call: TRBD2; j_call: TRBJ2-3; clone_size: NA; cdr3_aa: CASSLAGGADTQYF; cdr3_nt: TGTGCCAGCAGCTTGGCGGGAGGAGCAGATACGCAGTATTTT
v_call: TRBV15; d_call: NA; j_call: TRBJ1-5; clone_size: once; cdr3_aa: CATSRRSDRQPQHF; cdr3_nt: TGTGCCACCAGCAGGAGGAGTGATCGTCAGCCCCAGCATTTT
v_call: TRBV9; d_call: TRBD1; j_call: TRBJ2-7; clone_size: NA; cdr3_aa: CASSSTGTGGEQYF; cdr3_nt: TGTGCCAGCAGCTCTACCGGGACAGGGGGCGAGCAGTACTTC
v_call: TRBV6-5; d_call: TRBD2; j_call: TRBJ2-7; clone_size: NA; cdr3_aa: CASRRSGGGRLEQYF; cdr3_nt: TGTGCCAGCAGGCGGTCGGGGGGTGGAAGGTTGGAGCAGTACTTC